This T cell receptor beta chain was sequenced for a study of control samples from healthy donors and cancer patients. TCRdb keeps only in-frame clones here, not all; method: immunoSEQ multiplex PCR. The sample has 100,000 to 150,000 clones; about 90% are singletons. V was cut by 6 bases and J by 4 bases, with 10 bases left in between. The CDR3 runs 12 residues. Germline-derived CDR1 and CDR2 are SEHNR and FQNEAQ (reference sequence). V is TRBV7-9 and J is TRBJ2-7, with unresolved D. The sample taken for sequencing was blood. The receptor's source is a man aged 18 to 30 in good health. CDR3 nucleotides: TGTGCCAGCAGTCTATTGGGGTACGAGCAGTACTTC. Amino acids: CASSLLGYEQYF.